Presented here are 8 T cell receptor beta chains from one specimen sequenced in a study of vaccination and CD4 T cells after COVID-19. The treatment was: approximately 9-day PBMC culture with coronavirus spike peptide pools or control peptides (ViraFEST assay). Once obtained from cultured CD4+ T cells, the DNA was sequenced using the Oncomine TCR Beta short-read assay. TCRdb re-called the PCR reads through MiXCR, storing one row per CDR3 protein. The table shows under 5,500 distinct CDR3 sequences, with 21% occurring only once. These receptors' antigens are unknown. Sequenced sample: CD4+ T cells from blood, cultured in vitro. The receptors derive from a human donor who had recovered from COVID-19.

The genes are TRBV5-5 and TRBJ2-7, with TRBD2 identical over 16 bases. Trimming removed 4 bases from V and 4 bases from J; junction bases left unmatched: 8. The CDR3 spans 17 residues. CDR1 is SGHKS, CDR2 YYEKEE, per germline (reference sequence). In DNA, the CDR3 is TGTGCCAGCAGCCTGGGACTAGCGGGGGGGATTTCGTACGAGCAGTACTTC. Its protein is CASSLGLAGGISYEQYF. Full variable domain (rest looked up from reference TRBV5-5 and TRBJ2-7): DAGVTQSPTHLIKTRGQQVTLRCSPISGHKSVSWYQQVLGQGPQFIFQYYEKEERGRGNFPDRFSARQFPNYSSELNVNALLLGDSALYLCASSLGLAGGISYEQYFGPGTRLTVT.

This clonotype was picked up a small number of times. The V call is TRBV11-1, the J call TRBJ2-5; possibly TRBD1 or TRBD2 for D (5 bases each). The V gene's germline CDR1 is SGHAT and CDR2 FQDESV (reference sequence). The V end was cut by 6 bases, the J end by 2 bases, with 16 bases between. This CDR3 is built from 15 residues. The CDR3 nucleotides are TGTGCCAGCAGTCACCCCGGGACCAAACAAGAGACCCAGTACTTC. It specifies CASSHPGTKQETQYF.

This clonotype appeared a few times. V usage is TRBV19 and J usage is TRBJ1-1, with TRBD1 matching over 7 bases. Per the germline V gene, CDR1 is LNHDA and CDR2 is SQIVND (reference sequence). Trimming removed 5 bases from V and 1 base from J; junction bases left unmatched: 4. The CDR3 has 14 amino acids. The CDR3 DNA follows: TGTGCCAGTAGTCTACAGGGGCGGAACACTGAAGCTTTCTTT. This codes for CASSLQGRNTEAFF.

The chain combines TRBV25-1 with TRBJ2-7, with a weak D call TRBD1 (6 bases). The CDR3 covers 13 residues. Between the trimmed V and J ends, which lost 2 bases and 6 bases, there was a span of 11 bases. Looked up from germline, CDR1 is MGHDK and CDR2 is SYGVNS. The CDR3 DNA reads TGTGCCAGCAGTGAAATGGGACAACTCGAGCAGTACTTC. Translation: CASSEMGQLEQYF.

V is TRBV27 and J is TRBJ1-1, with no clear D. Germline V lookup: CDR1 MNHEY, CDR2 SMNVEV (reference sequence). The ends were cut back, 8 bases at V and 6 bases at J, with 16 bases in the middle. This CDR3 region has 13 residues. This CDR3 reads CASRRAVEPEAFF. DNA of the CDR3: TGTGCCAGCCGACGGGCGGTGGAACCTGAAGCTTTCTTT.

The sample holds a few counts of this clonotype. The chain recombines TRBV6-2 or TRBV6-3 with TRBJ2-2; 9 bases match TRBD2. CDR3 size: 15 residues. CDR1 MNHEY and CDR2 SVGEGT come from the germline V gene. With V trimmed by 3 bases and J by 4 bases, 3 bases remained unmatched. CDR3 bases: TGTGCCAGCAGTTATGGCGGGGGGGGCACCGGGGAGCTGTTTTTT. Translation gives CASSYGGGGTGELFF.

This clonotype is large within its sample. For the CDR3, the DNA is TGTGCCAGCAGCTTTTCAGGATTCGAGCAGTACTTC. Protein: CASSFSGFEQYF. The chain links TRBV7-9 to TRBJ2-7; D is unclear. CDR3 size: 12 residues. The germline gives CDR1 SEHNR, CDR2 FQNEAQ (reference sequence). V lost 3 bases and J 6 bases, leaving 9 bases between the germline ends.

V gene TRBV23-1 combines with J gene TRBJ2-1; TRBD2 matches at 15 bases. TRBV23-1 is noted as an ORF with a role that remains uncertain. Trimming removed 8 bases from V and 1 base from J; junction bases left unmatched: 12. CDR3 length: 19 amino acids. The CDR3 protein is CASPARGLAGGYSYNEQFF. The CDR3 DNA is TGCGCCAGCCCCGCTAGGGGACTAGCGGGGGGTTATTCCTACAATGAGCAGTTCTTC.